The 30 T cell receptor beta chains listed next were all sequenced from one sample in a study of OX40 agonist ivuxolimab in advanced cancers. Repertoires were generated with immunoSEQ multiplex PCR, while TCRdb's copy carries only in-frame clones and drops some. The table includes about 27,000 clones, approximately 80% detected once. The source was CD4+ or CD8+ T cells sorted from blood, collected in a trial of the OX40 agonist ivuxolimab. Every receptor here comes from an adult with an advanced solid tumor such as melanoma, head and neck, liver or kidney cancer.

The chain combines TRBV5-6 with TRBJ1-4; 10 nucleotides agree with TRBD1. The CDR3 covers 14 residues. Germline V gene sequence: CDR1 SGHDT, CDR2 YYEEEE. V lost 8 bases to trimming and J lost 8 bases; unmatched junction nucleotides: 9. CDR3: CASHGTGEVEKLFF. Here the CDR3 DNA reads TGTGCCAGTCACGGGACAGGGGAAGTGGAAAAACTGTTTTTT.

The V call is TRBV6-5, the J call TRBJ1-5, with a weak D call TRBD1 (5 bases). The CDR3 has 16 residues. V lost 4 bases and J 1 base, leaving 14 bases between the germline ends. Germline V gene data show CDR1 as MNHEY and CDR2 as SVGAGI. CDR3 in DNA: TGTGCCAGCAGTTTTTCGGGGCGGGGCAGCAATCAGCCCCAGCATTTT. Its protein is CASSFSGRGSNQPQHF.

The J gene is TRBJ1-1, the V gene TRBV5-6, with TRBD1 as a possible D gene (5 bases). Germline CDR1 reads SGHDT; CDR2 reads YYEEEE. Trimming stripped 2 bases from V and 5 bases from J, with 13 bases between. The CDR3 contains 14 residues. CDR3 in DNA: TGTGCCAGCAGCTTTAGGGTCGGGGGGACTGAAGCTTTCTTT. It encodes CASSFRVGGTEAFF. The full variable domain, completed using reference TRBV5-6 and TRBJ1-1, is DAGVTQSPTHLIKTRGQQVTLRCSPKSGHDTVSWYQQALGQGPQFIFQYYEEEERQRGNFPDRFSGHQFPNYSSELNVNALLLGDSALYLCASSFRVGGTEAFFGQGTRLTVV.

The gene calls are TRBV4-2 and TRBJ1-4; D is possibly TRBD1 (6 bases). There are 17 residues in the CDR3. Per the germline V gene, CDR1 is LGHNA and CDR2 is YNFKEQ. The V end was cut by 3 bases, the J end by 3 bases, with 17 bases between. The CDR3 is CASSHYPPGHSNEKLFF. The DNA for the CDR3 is TGTGCCAGCAGCCACTACCCCCCGGGACACTCTAATGAAAAACTGTTTTTT.

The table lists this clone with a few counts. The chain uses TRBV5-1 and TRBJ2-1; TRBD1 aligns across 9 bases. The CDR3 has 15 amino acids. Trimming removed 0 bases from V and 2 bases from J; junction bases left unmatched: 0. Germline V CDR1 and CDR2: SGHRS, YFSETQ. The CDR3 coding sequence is TGCGCCAGCAGCTTGGGGACAGGGGCCTACAATGAGCAGTTCTTC. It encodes CASSLGTGAYNEQFF. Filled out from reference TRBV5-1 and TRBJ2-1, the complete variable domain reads KAGVTQTPRYLIKTRGQQVTLSCSPISGHRSVSWYQQTPGQGLQFLFEYFSETQRNKGNFPGRFSGRQFSNSRSEMNVSTLELGDSALYLCASSLGTGAYNEQFFGPGTRLTVL.

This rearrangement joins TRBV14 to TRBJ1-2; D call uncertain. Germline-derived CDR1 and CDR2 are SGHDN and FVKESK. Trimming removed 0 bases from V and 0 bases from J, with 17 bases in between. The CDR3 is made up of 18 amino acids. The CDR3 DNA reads TGTGCCAGCAGCCAAGATCTAGCCGGGAGCAGCTCTAACTATGGCTACACCTTC. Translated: CASSQDLAGSSSNYGYTF.

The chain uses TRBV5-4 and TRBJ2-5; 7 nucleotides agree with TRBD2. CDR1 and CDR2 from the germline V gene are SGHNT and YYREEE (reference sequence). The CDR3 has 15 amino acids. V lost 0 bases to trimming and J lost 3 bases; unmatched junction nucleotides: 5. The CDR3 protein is CASSLGAGSEETQYF. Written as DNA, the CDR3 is TGTGCCAGCAGCTTGGGAGCGGGAAGCGAAGAGACCCAGTACTTC.

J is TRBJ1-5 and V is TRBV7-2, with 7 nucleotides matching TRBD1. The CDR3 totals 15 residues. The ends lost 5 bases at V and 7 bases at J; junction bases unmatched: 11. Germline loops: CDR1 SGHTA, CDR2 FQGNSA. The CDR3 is CASSPRGVGGQPQHF. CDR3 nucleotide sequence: TGTGCCAGCAGCCCTCGGGGGGTAGGGGGCCAGCCCCAGCATTTT.

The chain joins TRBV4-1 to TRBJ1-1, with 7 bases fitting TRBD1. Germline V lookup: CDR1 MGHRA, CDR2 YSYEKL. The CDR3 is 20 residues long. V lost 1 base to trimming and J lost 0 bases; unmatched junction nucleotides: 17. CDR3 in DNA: TGCGCCAGCAGCCAAGTCCCCAAGACCGGGACAGTATTCATGAACACTGAAGCTTTCTTT. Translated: CASSQVPKTGTVFMNTEAFF.

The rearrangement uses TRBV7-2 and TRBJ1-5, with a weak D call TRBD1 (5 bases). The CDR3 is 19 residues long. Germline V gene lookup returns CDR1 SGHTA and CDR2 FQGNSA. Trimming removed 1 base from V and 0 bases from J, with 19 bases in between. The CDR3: CASSLVGGPQTLSNQPQHF. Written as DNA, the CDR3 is TGTGCCAGCAGCTTAGTGGGGGGACCCCAGACTCTTAGCAATCAGCCCCAGCATTTT. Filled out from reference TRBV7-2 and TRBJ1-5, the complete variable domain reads GAGVSQSPSNKVTEKGKDVELRCDPISGHTALYWYRQSLGQGLEFLIYFQGNSAPDKSGLPSDRFSAERTGGSVSTLTIQRTQQEDSAVYLCASSLVGGPQTLSNQPQHFGDGTRLSIL.

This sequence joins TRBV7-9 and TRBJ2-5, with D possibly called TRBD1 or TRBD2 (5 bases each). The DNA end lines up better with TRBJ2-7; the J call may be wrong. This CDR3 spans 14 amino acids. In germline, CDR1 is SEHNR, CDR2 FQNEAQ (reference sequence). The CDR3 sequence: CASSYGDGTYEQYF. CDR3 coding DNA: TGTGCCAGCAGCTACGGGGACGGAACCTACGAGCAGTACTTC.

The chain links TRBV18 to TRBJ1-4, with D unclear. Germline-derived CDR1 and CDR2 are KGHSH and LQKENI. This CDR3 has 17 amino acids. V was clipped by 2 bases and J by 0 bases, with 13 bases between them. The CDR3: CASSPSVAVATNEKLFF. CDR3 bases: TGTGCCAGCTCACCATCGGTGGCAGTTGCAACTAATGAAAAACTGTTTTTT. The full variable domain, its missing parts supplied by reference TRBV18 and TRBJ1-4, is NAGVMQNPRHLVRRRGQEARLRCSPMKGHSHVYWYRQLPEEGLKFMVYLQKENIIDESGMPKERFSAEFPKEGPSILRIQQVVRGDSAAYFCASSPSVAVATNEKLFFGSGTQLSVL.

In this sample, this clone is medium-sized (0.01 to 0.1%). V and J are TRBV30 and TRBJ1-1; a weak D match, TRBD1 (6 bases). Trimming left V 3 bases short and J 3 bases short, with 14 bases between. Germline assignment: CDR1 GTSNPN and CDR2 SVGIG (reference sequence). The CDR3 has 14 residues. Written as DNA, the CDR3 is TGTGCCTGGAGGCGGGACACCCAATACACTGAAGCTTTCTTT. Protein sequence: CAWRRDTQYTEAFF.

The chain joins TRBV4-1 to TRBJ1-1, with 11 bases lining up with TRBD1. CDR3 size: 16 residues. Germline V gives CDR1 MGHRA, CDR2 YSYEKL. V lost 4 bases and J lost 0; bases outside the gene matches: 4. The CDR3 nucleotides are TGCGCCAGCAGCCGGGACAGGGGGAGCATGAACACTGAAGCTTTCTTT. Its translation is CASSRDRGSMNTEAFF.

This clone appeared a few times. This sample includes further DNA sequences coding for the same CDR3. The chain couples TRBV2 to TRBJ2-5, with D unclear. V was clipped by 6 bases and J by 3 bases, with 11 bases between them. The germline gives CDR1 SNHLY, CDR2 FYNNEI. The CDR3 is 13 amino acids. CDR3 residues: CASSPLGKETQYF. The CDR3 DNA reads TGTGCCAGCAGCCCCCTGGGGAAAGAGACCCAGTACTTC.

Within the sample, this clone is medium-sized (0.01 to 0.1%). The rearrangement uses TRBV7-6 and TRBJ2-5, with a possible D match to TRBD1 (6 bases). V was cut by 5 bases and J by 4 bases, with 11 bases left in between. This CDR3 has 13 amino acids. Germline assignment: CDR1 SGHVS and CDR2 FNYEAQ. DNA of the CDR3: TGTGCCAGCAGCCGGACAGTAGCAGAGACCCAGTACTTC. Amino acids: CASSRTVAETQYF.

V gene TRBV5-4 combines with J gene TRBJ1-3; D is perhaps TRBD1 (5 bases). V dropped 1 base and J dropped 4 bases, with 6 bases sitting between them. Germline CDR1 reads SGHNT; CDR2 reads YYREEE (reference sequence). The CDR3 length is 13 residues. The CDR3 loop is CASSLPGGNTIYF. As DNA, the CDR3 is TGTGCCAGCAGCTTGCCAGGGGGAAACACCATATATTTT.

This chain's CDR3 is CASSPPPGLPLGEQFF. CDR3 nucleotides: TGTGCCAGTAGTCCTCCACCGGGACTCCCCTTAGGGGAGCAGTTCTTC. The chain links TRBV19 to TRBJ2-1; tentative D call: TRBD2 (6 bases). Trimming took 5 bases from V and 10 from J, leaving 24 bases between them. The CDR3 extends over 16 amino acids. Germline-derived CDR1 and CDR2 are LNHDA and SQIVND (reference sequence). Looking up the rest from reference TRBV19 and TRBJ2-1 gives the full variable domain: DGGITQSPKYLFRKEGQNVTLSCEQNLNHDAMYWYRQDPGQGLRLIYYSQIVNDFQKGDIAEGYSVSREKKESFPLTVTSAQKNPTAFYLCASSPPPGLPLGEQFFGPGTRLTVL.

CDR3 sequence (DNA): TGTGCCAGTAGTATAGAGTGGAGGAACACTGAAGCTTTCTTT. This encodes CASSIEWRNTEAFF. The V call is TRBV19, the J call TRBJ1-1, with D uncertain. Trimming removed 0 bases at V and 1 base at J, with 6 bases between. CDR1 is LNHDA and CDR2 is SQIVND in the germline V gene (reference sequence). CDR3 length: 14 amino acids.

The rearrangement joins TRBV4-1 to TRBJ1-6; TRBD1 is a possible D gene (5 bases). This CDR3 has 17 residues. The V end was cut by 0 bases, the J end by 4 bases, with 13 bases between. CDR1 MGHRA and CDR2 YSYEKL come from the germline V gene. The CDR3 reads CASSQDIGALYNSPLHF. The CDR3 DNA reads TGCGCCAGCAGCCAAGATATAGGGGCGCTTTATAATTCACCCCTCCACTTT.

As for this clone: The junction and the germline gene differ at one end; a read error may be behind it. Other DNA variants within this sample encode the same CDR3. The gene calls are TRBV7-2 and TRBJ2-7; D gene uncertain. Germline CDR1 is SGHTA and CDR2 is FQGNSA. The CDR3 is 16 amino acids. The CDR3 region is CASSTNPPGSSYEQYF. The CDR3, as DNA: TGTGCCAGCAGCACCAACCCCCCGGGTAGTTCCTATGAGCAGTACTTC.

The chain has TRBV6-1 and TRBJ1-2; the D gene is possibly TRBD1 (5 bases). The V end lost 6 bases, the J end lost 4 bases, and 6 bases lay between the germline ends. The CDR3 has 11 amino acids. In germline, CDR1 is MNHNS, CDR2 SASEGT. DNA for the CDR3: TGTGCCAGCAGCGACAGCTATGGCTACACCTTC. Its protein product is CASSDSYGYTF.

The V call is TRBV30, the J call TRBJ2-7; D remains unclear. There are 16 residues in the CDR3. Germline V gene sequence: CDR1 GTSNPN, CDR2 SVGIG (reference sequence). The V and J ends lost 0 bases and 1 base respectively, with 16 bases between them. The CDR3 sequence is CAWSVVGSGGSYEQYF. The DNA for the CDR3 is TGTGCCTGGAGTGTCGTAGGCAGTGGTGGATCCTACGAGCAGTACTTC.

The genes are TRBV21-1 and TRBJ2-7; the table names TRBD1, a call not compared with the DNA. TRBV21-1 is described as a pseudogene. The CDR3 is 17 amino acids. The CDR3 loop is CASSNLRGRRPSYEQYF. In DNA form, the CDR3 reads TGTGCCAGCAGCAACCTAAGGGGGCGACGGCCCTCCTACGAGCAGTACTTC.

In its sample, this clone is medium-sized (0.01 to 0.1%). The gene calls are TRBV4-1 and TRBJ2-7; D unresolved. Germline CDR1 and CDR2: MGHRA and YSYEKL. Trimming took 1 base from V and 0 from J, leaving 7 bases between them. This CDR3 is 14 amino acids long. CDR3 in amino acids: CASSQAESSYEQYF. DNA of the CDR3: TGCGCCAGCAGCCAAGCCGAGAGCTCCTACGAGCAGTACTTC.

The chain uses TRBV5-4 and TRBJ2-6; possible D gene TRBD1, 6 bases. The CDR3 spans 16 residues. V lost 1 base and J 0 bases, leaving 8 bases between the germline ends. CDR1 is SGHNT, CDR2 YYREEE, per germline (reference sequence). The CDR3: CASSLNRDSGANVLTF. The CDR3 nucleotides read TGTGCCAGCAGCTTGAACAGGGACTCTGGGGCCAACGTCCTGACTTTC.

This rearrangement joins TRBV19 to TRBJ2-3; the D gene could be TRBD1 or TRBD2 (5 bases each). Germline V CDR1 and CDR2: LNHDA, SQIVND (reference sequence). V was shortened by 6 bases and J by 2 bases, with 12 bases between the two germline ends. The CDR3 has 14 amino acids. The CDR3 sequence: CASSPGPSTDTQYF. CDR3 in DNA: TGTGCCAGTAGCCCGGGACCGTCCACAGATACGCAGTATTTT.

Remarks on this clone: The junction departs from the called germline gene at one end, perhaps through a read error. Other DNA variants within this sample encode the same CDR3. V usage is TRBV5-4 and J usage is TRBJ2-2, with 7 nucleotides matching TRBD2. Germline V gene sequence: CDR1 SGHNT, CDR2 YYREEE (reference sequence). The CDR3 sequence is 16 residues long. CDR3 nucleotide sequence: TGCGCCAGCAGCTTACTAGCGAATTTGAACACCGGGGAGCTGTTTTTT. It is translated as CASSLLANLNTGELFF.

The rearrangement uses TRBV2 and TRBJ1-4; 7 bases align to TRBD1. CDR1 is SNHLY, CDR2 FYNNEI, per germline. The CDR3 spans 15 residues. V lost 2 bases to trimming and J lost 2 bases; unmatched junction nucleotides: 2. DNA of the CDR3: TGTGCCAGCAGTGAAAGGGGGCAGACTAATGAAAAACTGTTTTTT. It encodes CASSERGQTNEKLFF.

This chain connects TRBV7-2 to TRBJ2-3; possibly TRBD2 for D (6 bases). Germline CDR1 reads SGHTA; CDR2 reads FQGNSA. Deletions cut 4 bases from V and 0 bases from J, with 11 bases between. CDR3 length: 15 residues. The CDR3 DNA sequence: TGTGCCAGCAGCTCGGGACTCCTGAGCACAGATACGCAGTATTTT. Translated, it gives CASSSGLLSTDTQYF.